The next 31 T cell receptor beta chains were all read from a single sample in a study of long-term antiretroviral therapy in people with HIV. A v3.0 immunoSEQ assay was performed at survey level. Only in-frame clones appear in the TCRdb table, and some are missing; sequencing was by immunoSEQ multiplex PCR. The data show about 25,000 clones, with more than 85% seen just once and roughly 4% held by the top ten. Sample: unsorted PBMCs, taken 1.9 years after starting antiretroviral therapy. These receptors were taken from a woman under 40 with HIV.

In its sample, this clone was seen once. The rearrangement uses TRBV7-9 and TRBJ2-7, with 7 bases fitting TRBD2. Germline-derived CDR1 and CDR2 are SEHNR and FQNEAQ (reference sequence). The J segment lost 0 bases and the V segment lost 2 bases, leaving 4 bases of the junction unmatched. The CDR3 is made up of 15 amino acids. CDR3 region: CASSLTGGASYEQYV. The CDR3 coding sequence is TGTGCCAGCAGCTTAACGGGGGGAGCCTCCTACGAGCAGTACGTC.

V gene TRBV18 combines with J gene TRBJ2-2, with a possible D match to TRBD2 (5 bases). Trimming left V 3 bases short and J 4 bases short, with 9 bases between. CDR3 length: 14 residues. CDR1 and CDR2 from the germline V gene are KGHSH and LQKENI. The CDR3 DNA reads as TGTGCCAGCTCACCCCCGGACTTCACCGGGGAGCTGTTTTTT. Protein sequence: CASSPPDFTGELFF.

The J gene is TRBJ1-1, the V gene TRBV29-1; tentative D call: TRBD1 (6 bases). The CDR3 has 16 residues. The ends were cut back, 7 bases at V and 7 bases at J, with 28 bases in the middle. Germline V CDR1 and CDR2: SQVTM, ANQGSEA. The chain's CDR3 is CSAEGGLGGMGGEAFF. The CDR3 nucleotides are TGCAGCGCTGAGGGGGGTTTGGGGGGAATGGGTGGTGAAGCTTTCTTT.

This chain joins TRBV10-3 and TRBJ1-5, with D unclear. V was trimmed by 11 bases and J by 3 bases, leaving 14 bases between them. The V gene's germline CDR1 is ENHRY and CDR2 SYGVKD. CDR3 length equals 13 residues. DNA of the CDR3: TGTGCCCCTTTAGCGATAACCAATCAGCCCCAGCATTTT. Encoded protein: CAPLAITNQPQHF.

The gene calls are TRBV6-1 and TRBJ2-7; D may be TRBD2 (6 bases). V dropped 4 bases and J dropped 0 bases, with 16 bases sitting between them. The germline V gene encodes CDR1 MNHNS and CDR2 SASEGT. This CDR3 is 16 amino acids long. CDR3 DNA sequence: TGTGCCAGCAGTGCCCTGTACCGGGGGAGCTCCTACGAGCAGTACGTC. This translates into CASSALYRGSSYEQYV.

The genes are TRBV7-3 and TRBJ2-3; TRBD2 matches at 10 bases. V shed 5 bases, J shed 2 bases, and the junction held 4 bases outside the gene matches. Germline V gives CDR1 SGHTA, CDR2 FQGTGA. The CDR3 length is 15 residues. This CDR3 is CASSPGTSDTDTQYF. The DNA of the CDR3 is TGTGCCAGCAGCCCCGGGACTAGCGACACAGATACGCAGTATTTT.

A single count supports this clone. In nucleotides, the CDR3 is TGTGCCAGCTCACCATTTTCACAGGGAACTGAAGCTTTCTTT. Its translation: CASSPFSQGTEAFF. The V gene is TRBV18, the J gene TRBJ1-1, with D possibly TRBD1 on 6 matching bases. CDR3 length: 14 amino acids. The ends were cut back, 2 bases at V and 5 bases at J, with 12 bases in the middle. Germline V lookup: CDR1 KGHSH, CDR2 LQKENI.

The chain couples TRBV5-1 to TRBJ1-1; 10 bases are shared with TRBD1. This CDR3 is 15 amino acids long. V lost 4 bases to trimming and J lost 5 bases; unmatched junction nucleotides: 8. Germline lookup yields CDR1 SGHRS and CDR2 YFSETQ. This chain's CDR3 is CASSPRQGAGTEAFF. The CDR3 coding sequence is TGCGCCAGCAGCCCTCGACAGGGGGCGGGGACTGAAGCTTTCTTT.

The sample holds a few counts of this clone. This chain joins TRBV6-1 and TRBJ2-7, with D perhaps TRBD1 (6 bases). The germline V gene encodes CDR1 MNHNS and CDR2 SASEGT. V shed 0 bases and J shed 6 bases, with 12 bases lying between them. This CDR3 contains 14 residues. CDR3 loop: CASSEASTGGEQYV. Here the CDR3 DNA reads TGTGCCAGCAGTGAAGCGTCGACAGGCGGCGAGCAGTACGTC.

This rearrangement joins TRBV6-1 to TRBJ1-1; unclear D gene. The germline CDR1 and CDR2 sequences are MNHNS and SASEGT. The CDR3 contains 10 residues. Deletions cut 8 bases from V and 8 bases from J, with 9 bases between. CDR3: CASQRAEAFF. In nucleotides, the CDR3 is TGTGCCAGCCAGCGAGCGGAAGCTTTCTTT.

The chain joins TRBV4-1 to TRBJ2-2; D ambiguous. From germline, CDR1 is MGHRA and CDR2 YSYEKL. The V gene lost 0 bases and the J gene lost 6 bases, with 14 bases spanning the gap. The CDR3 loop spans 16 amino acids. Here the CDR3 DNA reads TGCGCCAGCAGCCAAGATCCGGAAGTCGATTCCGGGGAGCTGTTTTTT. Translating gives CASSQDPEVDSGELFF.

CDR3 nucleotide sequence: TGTGCCAGTAGTGGACCGGGAGGCGCCAATGAAAAACTGTTTTTT. Amino acids: CASSGPGGANEKLFF. V and J are TRBV19 and TRBJ1-4, with D hard to call. V was pared by 5 bases and J by 5 bases, with 15 bases between. The CDR3 length is 15 residues. In germline, CDR1 is LNHDA, CDR2 SQIVND (reference sequence).

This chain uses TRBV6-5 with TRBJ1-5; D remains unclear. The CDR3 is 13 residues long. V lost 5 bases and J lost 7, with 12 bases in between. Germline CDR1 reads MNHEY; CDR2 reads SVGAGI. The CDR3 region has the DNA TGTGCCAGCAGTCCTGAGCGGAAACAGCCCCAGCATTTT. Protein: CASSPERKQPQHF.

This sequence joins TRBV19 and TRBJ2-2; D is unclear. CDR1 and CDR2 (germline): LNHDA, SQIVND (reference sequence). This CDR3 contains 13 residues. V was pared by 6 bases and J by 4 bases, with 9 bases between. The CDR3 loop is CASRQQSTGELFF. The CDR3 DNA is TGTGCCAGTAGACAGCAGAGCACCGGGGAGCTGTTTTTT.

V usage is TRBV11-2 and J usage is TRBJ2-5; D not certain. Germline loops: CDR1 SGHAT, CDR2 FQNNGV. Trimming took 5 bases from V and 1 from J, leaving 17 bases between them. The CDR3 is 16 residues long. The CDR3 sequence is CASSQNHRQVQETQYF. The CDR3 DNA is TGTGCCAGCAGCCAAAACCATCGCCAGGTCCAAGAGACCCAGTACTTC.

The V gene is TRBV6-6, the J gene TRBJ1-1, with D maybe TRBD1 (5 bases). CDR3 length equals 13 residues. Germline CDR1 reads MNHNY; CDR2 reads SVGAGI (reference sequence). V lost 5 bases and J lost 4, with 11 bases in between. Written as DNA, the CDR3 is TGTGCCAGCAGTCCCTACGGGGGCACTGAAGCTTTCTTT. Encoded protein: CASSPYGGTEAFF.

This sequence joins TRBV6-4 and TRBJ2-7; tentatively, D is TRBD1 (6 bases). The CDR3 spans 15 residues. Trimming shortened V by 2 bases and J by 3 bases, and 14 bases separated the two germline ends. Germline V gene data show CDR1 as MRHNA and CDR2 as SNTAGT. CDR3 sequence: CASSDPQIRGYEQYV. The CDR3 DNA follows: TGTGCCAGCAGTGACCCCCAAATCAGGGGCTACGAGCAGTACGTC.

This chain's CDR3 is CASSSLQEGAGNTIYF. The CDR3 DNA reads TGTGCCAGCAGCTCCCTCCAAGAGGGAGCTGGAAACACCATATATTTT. The V call is TRBV6-6, the J call TRBJ1-3; no reliable D call. V lost 6 bases to trimming and J lost 2 bases, with 17 bases between them. The germline gives CDR1 MNHNY, CDR2 SVGAGI (reference sequence). The length of the CDR3 is 16 residues.

The CDR3 DNA sequence: TGCGCCAGCAGTGAGTTTAGGCGGGGCACGGATGGCTACACCTTC. Residues: CASSEFRRGTDGYTF. The J gene is TRBJ1-2, the V gene TRBV10-2, with D possibly TRBD1 on 5 matching bases. The CDR3 extends over 15 amino acids. CDR1 WSHSY and CDR2 SAAADI come from the germline V gene. V dropped 1 base and J dropped 6 bases, with 15 bases sitting between them.

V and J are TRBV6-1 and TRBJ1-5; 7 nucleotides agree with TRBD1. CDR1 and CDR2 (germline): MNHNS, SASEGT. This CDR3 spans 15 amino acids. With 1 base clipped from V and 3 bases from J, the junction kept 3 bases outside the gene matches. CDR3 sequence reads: CASSEGGQHNQPQHF. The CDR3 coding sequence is TGTGCCAGCAGTGAAGGGGGACAGCACAATCAGCCCCAGCATTTT.

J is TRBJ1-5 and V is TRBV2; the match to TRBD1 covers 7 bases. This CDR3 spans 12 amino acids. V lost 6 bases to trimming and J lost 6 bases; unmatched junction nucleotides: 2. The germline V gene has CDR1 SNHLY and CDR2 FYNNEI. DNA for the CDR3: TGTGCCAGCAGCGACAGGGCTCAGCCCCAGCATTTT. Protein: CASSDRAQPQHF.

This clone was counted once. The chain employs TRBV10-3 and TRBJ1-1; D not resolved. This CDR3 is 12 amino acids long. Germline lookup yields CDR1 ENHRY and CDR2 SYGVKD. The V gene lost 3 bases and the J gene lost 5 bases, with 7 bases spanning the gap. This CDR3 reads CAISERKTEAFF. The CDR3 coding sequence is TGTGCCATCAGTGAAAGGAAAACTGAAGCTTTCTTT.

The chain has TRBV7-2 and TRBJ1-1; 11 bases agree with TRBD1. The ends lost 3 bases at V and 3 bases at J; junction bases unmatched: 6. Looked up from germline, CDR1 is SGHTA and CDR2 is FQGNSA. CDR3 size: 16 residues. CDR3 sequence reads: CASSLWTGGVDTEAFF. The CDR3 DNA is TGTGCCAGCAGCTTGTGGACAGGGGGCGTTGACACTGAAGCTTTCTTT.

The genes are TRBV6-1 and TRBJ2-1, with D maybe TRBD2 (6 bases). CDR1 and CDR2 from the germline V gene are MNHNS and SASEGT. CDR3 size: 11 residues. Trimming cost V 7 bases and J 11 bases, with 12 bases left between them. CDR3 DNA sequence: TGTGCCAGCACTGGGACTGTGAAGCAGTTCTTC. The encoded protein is CASTGTVKQFF.

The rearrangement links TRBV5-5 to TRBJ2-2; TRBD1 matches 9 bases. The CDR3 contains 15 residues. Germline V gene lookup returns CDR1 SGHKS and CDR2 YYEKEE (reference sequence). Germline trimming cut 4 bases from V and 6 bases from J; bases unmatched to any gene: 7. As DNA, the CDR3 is TGTGCCAGCAGCCCCGCCGACAGGGGGGCCGGGGAGCTGTTTTTT. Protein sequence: CASSPADRGAGELFF. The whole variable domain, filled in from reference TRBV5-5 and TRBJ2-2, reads DAGVTQSPTHLIKTRGQQVTLRCSPISGHKSVSWYQQVLGQGPQFIFQYYEKEERGRGNFPDRFSARQFPNYSSELNVNALLLGDSALYLCASSPADRGAGELFFGEGSRLTVL.

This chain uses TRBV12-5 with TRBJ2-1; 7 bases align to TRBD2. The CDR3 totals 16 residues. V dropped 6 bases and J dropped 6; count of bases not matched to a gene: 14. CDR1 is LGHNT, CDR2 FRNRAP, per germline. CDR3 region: CASGPRGGGPPNEQFF. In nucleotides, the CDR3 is TGTGCTAGTGGCCCCCGTGGCGGGGGTCCACCCAATGAGCAGTTCTTC.

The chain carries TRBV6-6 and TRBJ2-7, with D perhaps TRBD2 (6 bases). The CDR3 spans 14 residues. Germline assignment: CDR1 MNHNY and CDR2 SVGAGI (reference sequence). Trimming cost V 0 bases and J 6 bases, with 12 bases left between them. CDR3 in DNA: TGTGCCAGCAGTTACTCCGGGACTCTCCTCGAGCAGTACTTC. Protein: CASSYSGTLLEQYF.

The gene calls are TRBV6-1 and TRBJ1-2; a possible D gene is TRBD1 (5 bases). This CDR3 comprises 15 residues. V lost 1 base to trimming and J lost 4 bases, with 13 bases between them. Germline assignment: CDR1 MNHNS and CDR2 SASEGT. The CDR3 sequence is CASSEETRTTYGYTF. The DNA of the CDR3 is TGTGCCAGCAGTGAAGAAACGAGGACAACCTATGGCTACACCTTC.

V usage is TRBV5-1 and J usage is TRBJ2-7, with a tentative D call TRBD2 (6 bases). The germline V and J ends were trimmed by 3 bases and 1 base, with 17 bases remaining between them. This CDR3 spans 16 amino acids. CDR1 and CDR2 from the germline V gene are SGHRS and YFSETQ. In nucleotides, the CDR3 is TGCGCCAGCAGCTCTATGGGGGGAAGTTCATCCTACGAGCAGTACTTC. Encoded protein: CASSSMGGSSSYEQYF.

The CDR3: CASTREGNQPQHF. The DNA for the CDR3 is TGTGCCAGCACAAGGGAGGGAAATCAGCCCCAGCATTTT. The J gene is TRBJ1-5, the V gene TRBV2; D uncertain. The CDR3 runs to 13 residues. From germline, CDR1 is SNHLY and CDR2 FYNNEI. The V end was cut by 7 bases, the J end by 4 bases, with 11 bases between.

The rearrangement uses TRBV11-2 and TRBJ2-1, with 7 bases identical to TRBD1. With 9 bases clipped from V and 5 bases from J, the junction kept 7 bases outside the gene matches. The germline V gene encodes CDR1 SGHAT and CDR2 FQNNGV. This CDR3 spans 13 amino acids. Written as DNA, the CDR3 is TGTGCCAGTAGACAGGGCCCTAACAATGAGCAGTTCTTC. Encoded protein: CASRQGPNNEQFF.